This T cell receptor (beta chain) appears in the sequencing data of a study of cytomegalovirus exposure and HLA in healthy donors. This CDR3 contains 14 residues. Germline values: CDR1 GTSNPN, CDR2 SVGIG (reference sequence). Trimming removed 4 bases at V and 6 bases at J, with 16 bases between. Researchers ran the PCR with 60 Vbeta and 13 Jbeta primers. The protocol was immunoSEQ multiplex PCR, while the TCRdb copy is restricted to in-frame clones and leaves out a portion. The sample includes about 180,000 clones, roughly 88% of them seen just once. Specimen: PBMCs. The chain is built from TRBV30 and TRBJ2-1; weak D call: TRBD2 (5 bases). The receptor's source is a girl aged 2 to 10 in good health and CMV-seropositive. CDR3 sequence: CAWKASMHSNEQFF. In DNA, the CDR3 is TGTGCCTGGAAAGCTAGCATGCATTCCAATGAGCAGTTCTTC.